The T cell receptor beta chain described here comes from a study of T cell changes during pregnancy in multiple sclerosis (dated by TCRdb to about 2019). At the level of the whole study: Changes in the T cell repertoire over the course of pregnancy were examined in this study in women with multiple sclerosis.

Libraries were constructed by the immunoSEQ multiplex PCR assay. Here the immuneACCESS table is served through TCRdb, limited to in-frame sequences with V and J called. Missing clones are a known gap in these copies; in checked studies unresolved V genes cover under half, and the rest lacks a known reason. The sample table contains over 35,000 clones; only one count was recorded for 94% of them. In total, the top ten clones hold about 0.4% of the sample. The CDR3 contains 13 residues, cysteine and phenylalanine counted. The only DNA kept is the CDR3, 39 bases in frame from the first base. The trim is 5 bases for V and 12 bases for J, with a gap of 19 bases between the germline ends. CDR1 and CDR2 are read off the germline V gene as KGHSH and LQKENI. Worth noting for this clone: This receptor's antigen is unknown. No qualities accompany the bases; no much larger clone lies one base away.

This material consisted of CD4+ T cells from peripheral blood mononuclear cells, taken in the second trimester of pregnancy. Recombination connected TRBV18 to TRBJ1-1, with the D segment identity uncertain. The receptor was isolated from a female donor with multiple sclerosis, enrolled in a pregnancy study. The CDR3 corresponds to CASSSTGEGRTFF. The DNA sequence reads TGTGCCAGCTCATCCACTGGGGAGGGTAGAACTTTCTTT. Joined to the reference TRBV18 and TRBJ1-1 proteins, this CDR3 gives the full variable domain: NAGVMQNPRHLVRRRGQEARLRCSPMKGHSHVYWYRQLPEEGLKFMVYLQKENIIDESGMPKERFSAEFPKEGPSILRIQQVVRGDSAAYFCASSSTGEGRTFFGQGTRLTVV.